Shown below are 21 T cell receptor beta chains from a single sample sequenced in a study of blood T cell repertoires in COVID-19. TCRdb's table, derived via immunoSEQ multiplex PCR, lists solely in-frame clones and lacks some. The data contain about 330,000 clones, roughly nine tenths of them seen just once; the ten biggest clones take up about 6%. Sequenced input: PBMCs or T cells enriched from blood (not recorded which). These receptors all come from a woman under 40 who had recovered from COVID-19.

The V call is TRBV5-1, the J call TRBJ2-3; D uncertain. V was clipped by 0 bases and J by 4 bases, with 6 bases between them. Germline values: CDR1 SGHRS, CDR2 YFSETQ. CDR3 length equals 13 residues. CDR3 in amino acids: CASSLGLADTQYF. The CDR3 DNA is TGCGCCAGCAGCTTGGGGCTAGCAGATACGCAGTATTTT.

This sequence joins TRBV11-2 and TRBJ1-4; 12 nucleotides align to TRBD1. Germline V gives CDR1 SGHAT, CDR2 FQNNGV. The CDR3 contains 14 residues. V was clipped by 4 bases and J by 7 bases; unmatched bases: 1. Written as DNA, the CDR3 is TGTGCCAGCAGCTCGGGACAGGGGGCTGAAAAACTGTTTTTT. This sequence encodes CASSSGQGAEKLFF.

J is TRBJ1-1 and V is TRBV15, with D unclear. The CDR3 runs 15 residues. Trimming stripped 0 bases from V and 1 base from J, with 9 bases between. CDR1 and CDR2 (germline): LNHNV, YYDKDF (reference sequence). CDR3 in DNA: TGTGCCACCAGCAGAGATCGGGGAACGAACACTGAAGCTTTCTTT. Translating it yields CATSRDRGTNTEAFF.

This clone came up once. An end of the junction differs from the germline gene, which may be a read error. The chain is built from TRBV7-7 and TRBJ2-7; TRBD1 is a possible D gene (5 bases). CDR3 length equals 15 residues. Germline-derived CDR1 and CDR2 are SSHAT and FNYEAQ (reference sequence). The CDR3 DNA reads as TGTGCTAGCAGCTGCTGGTATGGGGCCAGATACGAGCAGTACTTC. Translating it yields CASSCWYGARYEQYF.

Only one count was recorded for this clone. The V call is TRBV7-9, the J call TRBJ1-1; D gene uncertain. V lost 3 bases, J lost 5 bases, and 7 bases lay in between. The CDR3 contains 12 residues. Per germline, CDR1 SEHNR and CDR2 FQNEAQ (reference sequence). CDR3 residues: CASSFAGTEAFF. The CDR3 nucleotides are TGTGCCAGCAGCTTCGCGGGAACTGAAGCTTTCTTT.

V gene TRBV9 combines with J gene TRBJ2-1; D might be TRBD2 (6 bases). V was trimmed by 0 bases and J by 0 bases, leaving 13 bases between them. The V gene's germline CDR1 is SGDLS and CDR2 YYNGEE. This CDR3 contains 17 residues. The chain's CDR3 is CASSVVGGSSSYNEQFF. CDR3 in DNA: TGTGCCAGCAGCGTAGTCGGAGGGTCTAGCTCCTACAATGAGCAGTTCTTC.

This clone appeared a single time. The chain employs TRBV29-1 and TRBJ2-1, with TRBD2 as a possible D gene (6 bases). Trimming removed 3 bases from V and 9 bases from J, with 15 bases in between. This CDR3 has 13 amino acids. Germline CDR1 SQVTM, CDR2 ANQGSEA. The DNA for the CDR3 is TGCAGCGTTGACGGGCAGGGAGGCAGTGAGCAGTTCTTC. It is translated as CSVDGQGGSEQFF.

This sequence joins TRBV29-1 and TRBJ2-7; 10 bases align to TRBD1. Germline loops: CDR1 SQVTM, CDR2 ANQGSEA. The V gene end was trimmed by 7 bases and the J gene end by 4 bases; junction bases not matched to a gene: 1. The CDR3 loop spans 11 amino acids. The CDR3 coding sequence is TGCAGCGCGGGACAGGGGTACGAGCAGTACTTC. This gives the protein CSAGQGYEQYF.

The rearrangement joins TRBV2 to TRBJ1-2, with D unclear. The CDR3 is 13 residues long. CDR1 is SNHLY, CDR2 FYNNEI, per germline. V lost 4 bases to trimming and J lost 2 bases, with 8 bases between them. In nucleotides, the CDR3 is TGTGCCAGCAGTGTGGGAGGGAACTATGGCTACACCTTC. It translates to CASSVGGNYGYTF.

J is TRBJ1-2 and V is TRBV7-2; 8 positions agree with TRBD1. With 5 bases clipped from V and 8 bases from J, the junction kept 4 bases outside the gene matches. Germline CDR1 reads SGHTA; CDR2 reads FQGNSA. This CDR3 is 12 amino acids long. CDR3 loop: CASSDRGSGYTF. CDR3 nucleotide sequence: TGTGCCAGCAGCGACAGGGGCAGCGGCTACACCTTC.

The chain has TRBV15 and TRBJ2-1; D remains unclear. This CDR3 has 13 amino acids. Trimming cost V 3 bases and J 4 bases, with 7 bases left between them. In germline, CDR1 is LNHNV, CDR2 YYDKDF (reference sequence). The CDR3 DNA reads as TGTGCCACCAGCAGCGTCACTTACAATGAGCAGTTCTTC. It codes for CATSSVTYNEQFF.

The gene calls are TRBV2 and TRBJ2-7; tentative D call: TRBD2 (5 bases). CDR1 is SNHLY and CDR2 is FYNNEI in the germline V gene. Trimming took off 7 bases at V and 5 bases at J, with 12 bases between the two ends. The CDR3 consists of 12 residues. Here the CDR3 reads CASTGWRNEQYF. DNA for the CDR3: TGTGCCAGCACCGGGTGGAGGAACGAGCAGTACTTC.

The DNA for the CDR3 is TGTGCCTGGAGTGTTTTCCGGGGGATCGACTATGGCTACACCTTC. Translating gives CAWSVFRGIDYGYTF. The chain couples TRBV30 to TRBJ1-2; possible D gene TRBD1, 5 bases. Between the trimmed V and J ends, which lost 0 bases and 3 bases, there was a span of 14 bases. Germline assignment: CDR1 GTSNPN and CDR2 SVGIG (reference sequence). This CDR3 has 15 amino acids.

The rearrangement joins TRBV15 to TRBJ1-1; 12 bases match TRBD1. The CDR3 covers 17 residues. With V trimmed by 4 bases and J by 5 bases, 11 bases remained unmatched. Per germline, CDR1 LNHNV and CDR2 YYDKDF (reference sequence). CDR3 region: CATSNLWGDRGRTEAFF. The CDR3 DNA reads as TGTGCCACCAGCAACCTCTGGGGGGACAGGGGGCGAACTGAAGCTTTCTTT.

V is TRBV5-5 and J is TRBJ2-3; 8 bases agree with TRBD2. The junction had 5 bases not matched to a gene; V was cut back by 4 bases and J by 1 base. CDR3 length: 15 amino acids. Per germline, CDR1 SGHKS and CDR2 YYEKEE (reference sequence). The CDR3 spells CASSRLSGGTDTQYF. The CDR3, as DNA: TGTGCCAGCAGCAGACTTAGCGGGGGCACAGATACGCAGTATTTT.

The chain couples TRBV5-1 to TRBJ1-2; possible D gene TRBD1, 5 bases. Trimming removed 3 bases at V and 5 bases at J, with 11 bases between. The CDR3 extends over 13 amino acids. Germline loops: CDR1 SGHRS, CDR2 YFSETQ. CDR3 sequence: CASSWGVGYGYTF. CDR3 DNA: TGCGCCAGCAGCTGGGGGGTAGGGTATGGCTACACCTTC.

The CDR3 nucleotides are TGTGCCAGCAGCCAAGATCAGGGGTATGGCTACACCTTC. Its translation: CASSQDQGYGYTF. V gene TRBV14 combines with J gene TRBJ1-2, with D possibly TRBD1 on 6 matching bases. V shed 0 bases and J shed 5 bases, with 7 bases lying between them. This CDR3 has 13 amino acids. Germline lookup yields CDR1 SGHDN and CDR2 FVKESK.

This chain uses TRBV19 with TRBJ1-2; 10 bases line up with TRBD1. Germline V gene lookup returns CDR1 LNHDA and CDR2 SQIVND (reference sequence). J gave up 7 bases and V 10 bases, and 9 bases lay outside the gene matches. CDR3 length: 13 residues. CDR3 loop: CATTGTGASGYTF. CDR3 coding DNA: TGTGCCACCACTGGGACAGGGGCCTCTGGCTACACCTTC.

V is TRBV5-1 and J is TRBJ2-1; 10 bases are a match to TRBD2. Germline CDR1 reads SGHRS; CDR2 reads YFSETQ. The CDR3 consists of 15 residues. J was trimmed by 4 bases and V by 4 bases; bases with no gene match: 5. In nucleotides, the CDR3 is TGCGCCAGCAGCGTTACTAGCGGGGTGTACAATGAGCAGTTCTTC. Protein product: CASSVTSGVYNEQFF.

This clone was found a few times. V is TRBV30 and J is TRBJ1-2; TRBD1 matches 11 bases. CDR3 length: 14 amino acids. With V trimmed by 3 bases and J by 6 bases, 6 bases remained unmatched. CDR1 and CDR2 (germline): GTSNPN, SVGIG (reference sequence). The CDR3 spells CAWRYGTGGHGYTF. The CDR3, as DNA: TGTGCCTGGAGATACGGGACAGGGGGGCATGGCTACACCTTC.

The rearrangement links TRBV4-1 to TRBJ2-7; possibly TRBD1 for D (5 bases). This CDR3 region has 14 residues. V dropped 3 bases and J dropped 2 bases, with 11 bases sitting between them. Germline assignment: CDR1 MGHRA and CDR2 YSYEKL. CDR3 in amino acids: CASSQQPQAYEQYF. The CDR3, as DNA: TGCGCCAGCAGCCAGCAACCACAGGCCTACGAGCAGTACTTC.